The TCR beta chain under discussion was sequenced for a study of blood T cell repertoires in COVID-19. This CDR3 is built from 15 residues. Trimming cost V 3 bases and J 6 bases; bases outside gene matches: 10. Looked up from germline, CDR1 is SGHRS and CDR2 is YFSETQ. As processed by the authors: Using reference gene primer amplification, nucleated cell counts were estimated. Sequencing was performed with immunoSEQ multiplex PCR; in TCRdb, only in-frame clones are kept and a portion is missing. V and J calls and clone size come straight from that table; D and trimming were deduced from the DNA. The sample comprises over 450,000 clones, 85% to 90% of which are singletons, and 7.5% to 9% rests with the top ten. The Seattle patients, enrolled during active infection, were followed longitudinally.

What was sequenced was peripheral blood. This clonotype was sampled from a woman in her 50s with COVID-19, enrolled during active disease. The chain carries TRBV5-1 and TRBJ1-1; 8 bases fit TRBD1. CDR3 amino acids: CASSSTGQGAPEAFF. In DNA, the CDR3 is TGCGCCAGCAGCTCGACCGGACAGGGCGCGCCTGAAGCTTTCTTT.